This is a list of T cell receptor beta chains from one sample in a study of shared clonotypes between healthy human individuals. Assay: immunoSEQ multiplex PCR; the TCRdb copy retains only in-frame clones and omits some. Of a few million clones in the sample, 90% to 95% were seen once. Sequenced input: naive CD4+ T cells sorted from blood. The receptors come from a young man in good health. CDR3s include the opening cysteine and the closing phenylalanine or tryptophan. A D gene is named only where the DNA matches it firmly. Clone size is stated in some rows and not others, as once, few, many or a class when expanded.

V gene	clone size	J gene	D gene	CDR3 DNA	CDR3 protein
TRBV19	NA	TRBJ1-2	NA	TGTGCCAGTAGTGACTCCGACAGGATCTATGGCTACACCTTC	CASSDSDRIYGYTF
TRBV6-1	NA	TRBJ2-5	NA	TGTGCCAGCAGTAACAGGGGAGGGGAGACCCAGTACTTC	CASSNRGGETQYF
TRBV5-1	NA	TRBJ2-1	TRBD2	TGCGCCAGCAGCGCGGGGGTTACCACCTACAATGAGCAGTTCTTC	CASSAGVTTYNEQFF
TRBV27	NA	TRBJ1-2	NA	TGTGCCAGCAGTGCTGGGAGGAGTGGCTACACCTTC	CASSAGRSGYTF
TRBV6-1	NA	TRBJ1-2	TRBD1	TGTGCCAGCCGGGACAGGGGGCTCCGTGGCTACACCTTC	CASRDRGLRGYTF
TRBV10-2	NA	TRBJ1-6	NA	TGCGCCAGCAGTGAACAGCTTAATTTTAATTCACCCCTCCACTTT	CASSEQLNFNSPLHF
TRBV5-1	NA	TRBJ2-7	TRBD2	TGCGCCAGCAAAAAAACGGGGGGGTCCTTCGAGCAGTACTTC	CASKKTGGSFEQYF
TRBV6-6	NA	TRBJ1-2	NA	TGTGCCAGCAGCCTGTTTGAAGAGACTAACTATGGCTACACCTTC	CASSLFEETNYGYTF
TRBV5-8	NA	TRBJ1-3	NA	TGTGCCAGCAGCTTTCACAAGCCCAGCTCTGGAAACACCATATATTTT	CASSFHKPSSGNTIYF
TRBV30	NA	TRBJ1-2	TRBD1	TGTGCCTGGAGTGTGGGACAGGGGGCCTTTAGAGGCTACACCTTC	CAWSVGQGAFRGYTF
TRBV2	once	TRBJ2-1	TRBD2	TGTGCCTGCGGGGGGAACAGGTACAATGAGCAGTTCTTC	CACGGNRYNEQFF
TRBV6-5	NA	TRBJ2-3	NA	TGTGCCAGCAGTCGACCGGGAGCAGATACGCAGTATTTT	CASSRPGADTQYF
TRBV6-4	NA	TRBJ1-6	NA	TGTGCCAGCAGTGAAACTTTCTATAATTCACCCCTCCACTTT	CASSETFYNSPLHF
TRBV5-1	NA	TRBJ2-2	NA	TGCGCCAGCAGCTTGGGCTGGGGCACCGGGGAGCTGTTTTTT	CASSLGWGTGELFF
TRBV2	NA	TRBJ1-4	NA	TGTGCCAGCAGTGAATATAAGAGGGTTGGGGAAAAACTGTTTTTT	CASSEYKRVGEKLFF
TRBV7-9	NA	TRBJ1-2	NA	TGTGCCAGCAGCTTAGTCGCCGGGGGCTGGGGAGGCTACACCTTC	CASSLVAGGWGGYTF
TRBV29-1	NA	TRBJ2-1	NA	TGCAGCGTTGCCGGTGGCAGGGGCACCTACAATGAGCAGTTCTTC	CSVAGGRGTYNEQFF
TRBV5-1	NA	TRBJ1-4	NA	TGCGCCAGCAGCTTCGGGTATAACAGGCTAAATGAAAAACTGTTTTTT	CASSFGYNRLNEKLFF
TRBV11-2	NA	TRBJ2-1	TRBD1	TGTGCCAGCAGGAATCCCGGGACAGGGAATGAGCAGTTCTTC	CASRNPGTGNEQFF
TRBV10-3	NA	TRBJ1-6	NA	TGTGCCATCAGGGGAGTCGTGGGGACTTATAATTCACCCCTCCACTTT	CAIRGVVGTYNSPLHF
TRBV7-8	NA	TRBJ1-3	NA	TGTGCCAGCAGCTTAGCGGACAGAATTCTTGGAAACACCATATATTTT	CASSLADRILGNTIYF
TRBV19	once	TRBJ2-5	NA	TGTGCCAGTAGTCGTAGGGGCGCAGAGACCCAGTACTTC	CASSRRGAETQYF
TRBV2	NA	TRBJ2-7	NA	TGTGCCAGCAGTGATACAGGACGCTACGAGCAGTACTTC	CASSDTGRYEQYF
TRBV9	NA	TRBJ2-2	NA	TGTGCCAGCAGCGTAGGAGGTATAGTGGCCGGGGAGCTGTTTTTT	CASSVGGIVAGELFF
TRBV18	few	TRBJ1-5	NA	TGTGCCAGCTCACCAGGGGTGGGCAATCAGCCCCAGCATTTT	CASSPGVGNQPQHF
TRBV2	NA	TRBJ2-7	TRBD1	TGTGCCAGCAGCGTCTGGGACAGGGGGGAGTCCGAGCAGTACTTC	CASSVWDRGESEQYF
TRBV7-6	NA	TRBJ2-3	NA	TGTGCCAGCAGTCCTGGGTTCACAGATACGCAGTATTTT	CASSPGFTDTQYF
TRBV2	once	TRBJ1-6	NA	TGTGCCAGCAGTGACACGCACGGGGGGGCGGGGAAGAGCTCCTATAATTCACCCCTCCACTTT	CASSDTHGGAGKSSYNSPLHF
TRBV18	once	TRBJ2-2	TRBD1	TGTGCCAGCTCACCGTGGACAGGGGGCGCGAACACCGGGGAGCTGTTTTTT	CASSPWTGGANTGELFF
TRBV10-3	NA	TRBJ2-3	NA	TGTGCCATCAGTACTACCAGTAGCACAGATACGCAGTATTTT	CAISTTSSTDTQYF
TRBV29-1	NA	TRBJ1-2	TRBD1	TGCAGCGCTGAATCCAGACAGGGAAGTAACTATGGCTACACCTTC	CSAESRQGSNYGYTF
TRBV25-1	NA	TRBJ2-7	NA	TGTGCCAGCAGCCCAACCTTAGGTGTCCCAACTTCCTACGAGCAGTACTTC	CASSPTLGVPTSYEQYF
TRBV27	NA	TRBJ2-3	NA	TGTGCCAGCAGTTTACGGGGGACAGATACGCAGTATTTT	CASSLRGTDTQYF
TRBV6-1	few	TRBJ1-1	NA	TGTGCCAGCAGTGAAGCAAGGGGAGCTTTCTTT	CASSEARGAFF
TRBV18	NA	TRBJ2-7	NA	TGTGCCAGCTCACCGGGGGCCGGGTACCAGCAGTACTTC	CASSPGAGYQQYF
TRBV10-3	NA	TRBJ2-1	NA	TGTGCCATCAGAGGCCGCGATGAGCAGTTCTTC	CAIRGRDEQFF
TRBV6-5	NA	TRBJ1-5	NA	TGTGCCAGCAGCCCCGCGAGGGCGATCAATCAGCCCCAGCATTTT	CASSPARAINQPQHF
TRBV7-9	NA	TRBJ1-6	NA	TGTGCCAGCAGCTTAGGGAAGGGGGGCTATTCACCCCTCCACTTT	CASSLGKGGYSPLHF
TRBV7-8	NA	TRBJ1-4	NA	TGTGCCAGCACTTACCTGGGGACCAATGAAAAACTGTTTTTT	CASTYLGTNEKLFF
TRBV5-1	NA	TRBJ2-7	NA	TGCGCCAGCAGCTTGAGTCAGGCGGGGAGGGGGATTTACGAGCAGTACTTC	CASSLSQAGRGIYEQYF
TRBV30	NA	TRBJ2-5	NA	TGTGCCTGGGAGGTCGGGGTGGAGACCCAGTACTTC	CAWEVGVETQYF
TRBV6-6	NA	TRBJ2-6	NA	TGTGCCAGCAGCCCATGGACCTCCTCTGGGGCCAACGTCCTGACTTTC	CASSPWTSSGANVLTF
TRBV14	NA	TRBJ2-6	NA	TGTGCCAGCAGCCCTACATCCTCTGGGGCCAACGTCCTGACTTTC	CASSPTSSGANVLTF
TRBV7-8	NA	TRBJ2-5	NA	TGTGCCAGCAGCTTGCCCCTAGCGAGACAGACCCAGTACTTC	CASSLPLARQTQYF
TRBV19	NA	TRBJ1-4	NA	TGTGCCAGTAGCTGGACACCAACTAATGAAAAACTGTTTTTT	CASSWTPTNEKLFF
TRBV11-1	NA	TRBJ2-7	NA	TGTGCCAGCAGTCTTGGGGGCCCCTACGAGCAGTACTTC	CASSLGGPYEQYF
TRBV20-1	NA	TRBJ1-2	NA	TGCAGTGCCCCAGCGGACTCTGGCTACACCTTC	CSAPADSGYTF